Presented here are 32 T cell receptor beta chains from one specimen sequenced in a study of T cell responses to AZD1222 COVID-19 vaccine. The repertoire was sequenced with immunoSEQ multiplex PCR; TCRdb's copy has only in-frame clones and lacks some. The sample yields about 83,000 clones, 85% to 90% seen once. Sequences were derived from peripheral blood, sampled on day 0 of MenACWY control vaccination. The origin of the receptors is an adult in good health.

This chain uses TRBV3-1 (or the pseudogene TRBV3-2) with TRBJ2-3; D gene uncertain. The CDR3 is 15 residues long. V gave up 0 bases and J gave up 1 base, with 8 bases separating them. From germline, CDR1 is LGHDT and CDR2 YNNKEL (reference sequence). CDR3 sequence reads: CASSQEDRRTDTQYF. In DNA form, the CDR3 reads TGTGCCAGCAGCCAAGAAGACCGTCGCACAGATACGCAGTATTTT.

This clone appeared once. This rearrangement joins TRBV11-2 to TRBJ2-1; 7 bases align to TRBD2. There are 16 residues in the CDR3. From germline, CDR1 is SGHAT and CDR2 FQNNGV. After removal of 0 bases from V and 6 bases from J, the junction contained 8 bases not matched to a gene. The CDR3 loop is CASSLDGTITRNEQFF. As DNA, the CDR3 is TGTGCCAGCAGCTTAGACGGGACTATAACCCGCAATGAGCAGTTCTTC.

The rearrangement uses TRBV5-5 and TRBJ2-7, with D uncertain. This CDR3 region has 16 residues. The V end was cut by 6 bases, the J end by 6 bases, with 25 bases between. CDR1 is SGHKS and CDR2 is YYEKEE in the germline V gene (reference sequence). The CDR3 loop is CASTTGPHGDTFEQYF. The CDR3 DNA sequence: TGTGCCAGCACCACTGGCCCCCATGGCGATACCTTCGAGCAGTACTTC.

The genes are TRBV4-2 and TRBJ1-1, with a weak D call TRBD1 (5 bases). This CDR3 spans 13 amino acids. With 6 bases removed from V and 3 bases from J, the gap between germline ends came to 11 bases. The V gene's germline CDR1 is LGHNA and CDR2 YNFKEQ. Here the CDR3 reads CASRGVLDTEAFF. In DNA form, the CDR3 reads TGTGCCAGCAGGGGGGTTCTGGACACTGAAGCTTTCTTT.

The V gene is TRBV2, the J gene TRBJ2-3, with TRBD1 matching over 11 bases. V was clipped by 6 bases and J by 5 bases; unmatched bases: 4. Per the germline V gene, CDR1 is SNHLY and CDR2 is FYNNEI. The CDR3 extends over 14 amino acids. CDR3 nucleotides: TGTGCCAGCAGGGACAGGGGGCTCATAGATACGCAGTATTTT. This translates into CASRDRGLIDTQYF.

This chain links TRBV4-2 with TRBJ2-2; D might be TRBD2 (6 bases). Between the trimmed V and J ends, which lost 4 bases and 0 bases, there was a span of 15 bases. This CDR3 is 17 amino acids long. CDR1 is LGHNA and CDR2 is YNFKEQ in the germline V gene. The CDR3 here is CASSRGGGDSNTGELFF. The CDR3 region has the DNA TGTGCCAGCAGCCGGGGCGGAGGGGATTCGAACACCGGGGAGCTGTTTTTT.

This chain connects TRBV5-6 to TRBJ2-7; D uncertain. Germline lookup yields CDR1 SGHDT and CDR2 YYEEEE. This CDR3 is built from 13 residues. V lost 6 bases, J lost 3 bases, and 13 bases lay in between. The CDR3 DNA sequence: TGTGCCAGCATGACGGACGTTGTCTACGAGCAGTACTTC. Amino acids: CASMTDVVYEQYF.

This sequence joins TRBV9 and TRBJ1-4, with 7 bases lining up with TRBD1. After removal of 3 bases from V and 3 bases from J, the junction contained 8 bases not matched to a gene. This CDR3 has 16 amino acids. The germline gives CDR1 SGDLS, CDR2 YYNGEE. CDR3 region: CASSGRTGTANEKLFF. The CDR3 bases are TGTGCCAGCAGCGGTAGGACCGGGACAGCTAATGAAAAACTGTTTTTT. The whole variable domain, filled in from reference TRBV9 and TRBJ1-4, reads DSGVTQTPKHLITATGQRVTLRCSPRSGDLSVYWYQQSLDQGLQFLIQYYNGEERAKGNILERFSAQQFPDLHSELNLSSLELGDSALYFCASSGRTGTANEKLFFGSGTQLSVL.

The genes are TRBV6-5 and TRBJ1-5; a possible D gene is TRBD1 (5 bases). This CDR3 is built from 15 residues. Trimming pared 6 bases from V and 7 bases from J, leaving 19 bases between. The germline CDR1 and CDR2 sequences are MNHEY and SVGAGI. CDR3 sequence: CASRGDGLTRQPQHF. The CDR3, as DNA: TGTGCCAGCAGGGGGGACGGCCTTACACGGCAGCCCCAGCATTTT.

The chain links TRBV7-6 to TRBJ2-2; the match to TRBD2 covers 12 bases. The CDR3 sequence is 16 residues long. V lost 5 bases and J lost 5; bases outside the gene matches: 6. CDR1 is SGHVS and CDR2 is FNYEAQ in the germline V gene. This chain's CDR3 is CASSPWTSGTTGELFF. CDR3 in DNA: TGTGCCAGCAGCCCATGGACTAGCGGGACAACCGGGGAGCTGTTTTTT.

The chain carries TRBV7-8 and TRBJ1-2; tentatively, D is TRBD1 (5 bases). The germline V gene encodes CDR1 SGHVS and CDR2 FQNEAQ. Trimming left V 1 base short and J 5 bases short, with 20 bases between. The CDR3 covers 17 residues. In DNA form, the CDR3 reads TGTGCCAGCAGCTTAGGTGCCCCGGGGGGAGGGAGATATGGCTACACCTTC. As protein: CASSLGAPGGGRYGYTF.

This chain links TRBV19 with TRBJ2-3, with D perhaps matching TRBD2 (6 bases). Germline V lookup: CDR1 LNHDA, CDR2 SQIVND (reference sequence). Trimming stripped 1 base from V and 4 bases from J, with 9 bases between. There are 14 residues in the CDR3. The CDR3 nucleotides are TGTGCCAGTAGTATAGCGGCTAGCGCAGATACGCAGTATTTT. Translation gives CASSIAASADTQYF.

The rearrangement uses TRBV3-1 (or the pseudogene TRBV3-2) and TRBJ2-1, with D hard to call. Germline loops: CDR1 LGHDT, CDR2 YNNKEL (reference sequence). The CDR3 is 15 amino acids. V was pared by 3 bases and J by 12 bases, with 21 bases between. In nucleotides, the CDR3 is TGTGCCAGCAGCCACCTCCTGGGAAATGCGGCAGCGCAGTTCTTC. This encodes CASSHLLGNAAAQFF.

The chain recombines TRBV5-1 with TRBJ1-1; D gene ambiguous. The CDR3 has 14 amino acids. V dropped 5 bases and J dropped 1 base, with 12 bases sitting between them. Per the germline V gene, CDR1 is SGHRS and CDR2 is YFSETQ. The CDR3 DNA follows: TGCGCCAGCAGTTTGACGACTGAGAACACTGAAGCTTTCTTT. It encodes CASSLTTENTEAFF.

V is TRBV6-5 and J is TRBJ2-1; D is undetermined. In germline, CDR1 is MNHEY, CDR2 SVGAGI. The CDR3 runs to 16 residues. V lost 0 bases, J lost 3 bases, and 12 bases lay in between. The CDR3 coding sequence is TGTGCCAGCAGTTACTCCCCCAGGAAAAGCTACAATGAGCAGTTCTTC. It encodes CASSYSPRKSYNEQFF.

This clone was picked up a small number of times. Distinct nucleotide sequences in the sample also encode this CDR3. The chain carries TRBV14 and TRBJ1-6, with D possibly TRBD1 on 6 matching bases. V shed 0 bases and J shed 9 bases, with 12 bases lying between them. The germline CDR1 and CDR2 sequences are SGHDN and FVKESK. The CDR3 contains 15 residues. The chain's CDR3 is CASSQDPGAGSPLHF. The DNA of the CDR3 is TGTGCCAGCAGCCAAGATCCGGGGGCTGGTTCACCCCTCCACTTT.

The genes are TRBV6-5 and TRBJ1-2; D is perhaps TRBD1 (5 bases). This CDR3 contains 13 residues. The germline V and J ends were trimmed by 6 bases and 7 bases, with 15 bases remaining between them. Germline loops: CDR1 MNHEY, CDR2 SVGAGI. For the CDR3, the DNA is TGTGCCAGCAGCGAGGCCAGGGCCCTTGGCTACACCTTC. It translates to CASSEARALGYTF.

V and J are TRBV9 and TRBJ2-7; TRBD1 is a possible D gene (6 bases). The CDR3 runs 13 residues. V gave up 3 bases and J gave up 2 bases, with 9 bases separating them. In germline, CDR1 is SGDLS, CDR2 YYNGEE. CDR3 residues: CASSDGGTYEQYF. In DNA form, the CDR3 reads TGTGCCAGCAGCGATGGGGGCACCTACGAGCAGTACTTC. The entire variable domain, with the rest obtained from reference TRBV9 and TRBJ2-7, is as follows: DSGVTQTPKHLITATGQRVTLRCSPRSGDLSVYWYQQSLDQGLQFLIQYYNGEERAKGNILERFSAQQFPDLHSELNLSSLELGDSALYFCASSDGGTYEQYFGPGTRLTVT.

The chain couples TRBV20-1 to TRBJ1-2; D might be TRBD1 (6 bases). Germline assignment: CDR1 DFQATT and CDR2 SNEGSKA (reference sequence). Trimming cost V 4 bases and J 13 bases, with 16 bases left between them. The CDR3 runs 11 residues. CDR3 protein: CSANLGGVATF. CDR3 coding DNA: TGCAGTGCTAACCTAGGGGGGGTGGCCACCTTC.

In nucleotides, the CDR3 is TGCGCCAGCAGCTTGGAAGCCAGGCCCTCTGGGGCCAACGTCCTGACTTTC. Residues: CASSLEARPSGANVLTF. V is TRBV5-1 and J is TRBJ2-6; D unclear. Germline V gene data show CDR1 as SGHRS and CDR2 as YFSETQ. Trimming pared 0 bases from V and 0 bases from J, leaving 10 bases between. The CDR3 runs to 17 residues. Supplemented by reference TRBV5-1 and TRBJ2-6, the full variable domain reads KAGVTQTPRYLIKTRGQQVTLSCSPISGHRSVSWYQQTPGQGLQFLFEYFSETQRNKGNFPGRFSGRQFSNSRSEMNVSTLELGDSALYLCASSLEARPSGANVLTFGAGSRLTVL.

This clone was picked up one time. V is TRBV5-1 and J is TRBJ2-1; D is unclear. V lost 4 bases to trimming and J lost 8 bases, with 16 bases between them. CDR3 size: 14 residues. CDR1 and CDR2 from the germline V gene are SGHRS and YFSETQ. In DNA form, the CDR3 reads TGCGCCAGCAGCCCGGGTCAGGTGACGGATGAGCAGTTCTTC. It encodes CASSPGQVTDEQFF.

The J gene is TRBJ1-2, the V gene TRBV28; the D gene is possibly TRBD1 (5 bases). Germline assignment: CDR1 MDHEN and CDR2 SYDVKM. Deletions cut 3 bases from V and 5 bases from J, with 16 bases between. This CDR3 contains 15 residues. CDR3 sequence: CASSFGGIGEYGYTF. Here the CDR3 DNA reads TGTGCCAGCAGTTTTGGAGGAATAGGGGAATATGGCTACACCTTC.

V usage is TRBV7-2 and J usage is TRBJ2-7; D gene unclear. Germline values: CDR1 SGHTA, CDR2 FQGNSA. The ends were cut back, 1 base at V and 1 base at J, with 2 bases in the middle. The CDR3 extends over 12 amino acids. The CDR3 region is CASSLVSYEQYF. The CDR3, as DNA: TGTGCCAGCAGCTTAGTATCCTACGAGCAGTACTTC.

This clone was observed a single time. The chain combines TRBV6-2 or TRBV6-3 with TRBJ1-3; no reliable D call. This CDR3 comprises 13 residues. The V gene's germline CDR1 is MNHEY and CDR2 SVGEGT. Trimming left V 4 bases short and J 4 bases short, with 8 bases between. For the CDR3, the DNA is TGTGCCAGCAGTTTTGGACTCGGAAACACCATATATTTT. Translated, it gives CASSFGLGNTIYF.

V gene TRBV19 combines with J gene TRBJ1-4; maybe TRBD1 (5 bases). Germline loops: CDR1 LNHDA, CDR2 SQIVND (reference sequence). Trimming stripped 9 bases from V and 7 bases from J, with 12 bases between. This CDR3 region has 12 residues. CDR3 nucleotide sequence: TGTGCCAGCCGACAGAGGGGTGAAAAACTGTTTTTT. Residues: CASRQRGEKLFF.

The V gene is TRBV27, the J gene TRBJ1-1; D gene ambiguous. Trimming shortened V by 5 bases and J by 6 bases, and 16 bases separated the two germline ends. The CDR3 has 14 amino acids. Germline assignment: CDR1 MNHEY and CDR2 SMNVEV (reference sequence). In DNA form, the CDR3 reads TGTGCCAGCAGTCGTAGCCGGGGAGACGCTGAAGCTTTCTTT. Residues: CASSRSRGDAEAFF.

The rearrangement joins TRBV11-3 to TRBJ2-5; 8 bases match TRBD1. With V trimmed by 4 bases and J by 5 bases, 9 bases remained unmatched. Germline CDR1 reads SGHNT; CDR2 reads YENEEA. The CDR3 extends over 15 amino acids. The CDR3 DNA sequence: TGTGCCAGCAGCTCCGGACAGGGAACCCTCGAGACCCAGTACTTC. It yields the protein CASSSGQGTLETQYF.

The genes are TRBV15 and TRBJ2-2, with 8 bases matching TRBD1. Germline V CDR1 and CDR2: LNHNV, YYDKDF (reference sequence). The V segment lost 3 bases and the J segment 7 bases; nucleotides outside the gene matches: 16. This CDR3 is 18 amino acids long. CDR3 nucleotides: TGTGCCACCAGCAGCTTGATAGGCTCGGGACAGGTGAACGGGGAGCTGTTTTTT. This translates into CATSSLIGSGQVNGELFF.

CDR3 nucleotides: TGCGCCAGCAGCCTAGAATCTCGGGTGGAGTATACGCAGTATTTT. This translates into CASSLESRVEYTQYF. V usage is TRBV4-3 and J usage is TRBJ2-3; the D is unclear. Germline loops: CDR1 LGHNA, CDR2 YSLEER. This CDR3 comprises 15 residues. Trimming left V 4 bases short and J 7 bases short, with 18 bases between.

The chain recombines TRBV6-2 or TRBV6-3 with TRBJ1-1, with a weak D call TRBD1 (5 bases). Germline V gene lookup returns CDR1 MNHEY and CDR2 SVGEGT. The CDR3 has 15 residues. Deletions cut 2 bases from V and 0 bases from J, with 10 bases between. For the CDR3, the DNA is TGTGCCAGCAGTTACGGTCGGGGGTTGAACACTGAAGCTTTCTTT. It is translated as CASSYGRGLNTEAFF.

The gene calls are TRBV6-5 and TRBJ2-5; tentative D call: TRBD2 (6 bases). CDR3 size: 15 residues. Germline values: CDR1 MNHEY, CDR2 SVGAGI. V lost 2 bases to trimming and J lost 5 bases, with 15 bases between them. Written as DNA, the CDR3 is TGTGCCAGCAGTTACGGGGCAGGGAGGATCGAGACCCAGTACTTC. As protein: CASSYGAGRIETQYF.

The genes are TRBV7-2 and TRBJ2-1, with 15 bases that match TRBD2. CDR3 length: 17 amino acids. CDR1 is SGHTA, CDR2 FQGNSA, per germline. J lost 6 bases, V lost 6 bases, and 9 bases had no gene match. The CDR3 is CASSSHPGLAGGNEQFF. CDR3 coding DNA: TGTGCCAGCAGTTCCCACCCGGGACTAGCGGGAGGCAATGAGCAGTTCTTC.